The T cell receptor (beta chain) described here comes from a study of blood T cell repertoires in COVID-19. In the study overall: PBMCs, B-cell-depleted T cells, or T cells provided the cDNA or gDNA that made up the material.

Notes on this clone: This may be a read error: a much more frequent sequence differs by one nucleotide.

The CDR3 extends over 13 amino acids. CDR1 is SEHNR, CDR2 FQNEAQ, per germline (reference sequence). V dropped 5 bases and J dropped 0 bases, with 6 bases sitting between them. Using immunoSEQ multiplex PCR, the repertoire was profiled, and TCRdb retains in-frame clones only, with some absent. The sample has about 190,000 clones, around 84% seen once. This TCR derives from a human donor in a cohort sampled during active COVID-19. The sequenced sample was peripheral blood. The chain joins TRBV7-9 to TRBJ2-3; D uncertain. The CDR3 spells CASSHTSTDTQYF. The CDR3 coding sequence is TGTGCCAGCAGCCATACTAGCACAGATACGCAGTATTTT.